Listed below are T cell receptor beta chains from one sample, sequenced in a study of neurological immune-mediated disorders. TCRdb independently ran MiXCR on the 5' RACE reads; one entry per CDR3 protein. The sample gives tens of thousands of distinct CDR3 sequences, 9.4% of which show up once; about 1.8% is in the top ten. What was sequenced was PBMCs. The receptors were sampled from a man between 50 and 59 years old in good health. Both conserved end residues are part of each CDR3. The D gene is left open where the match is weak. Only some rows state a clone size, as once, few, many or a class for expanded clones.

CASSYYATGSYNEQFF	TGTGCCAGCAGTTACTACGCCACCGGGAGTTACAATGAGCAGTTCTTC	TRBJ2-1	TRBV6-6	16	NA	many
CASSSRQGRSPLHF	TGTGCCAGCAGCTCAAGACAGGGCCGCTCACCCCTCCACTTT	TRBJ1-6	TRBV7-2	14	TRBD1	many
CASSYPNSFKRGQETQYF	TGTGCCAGCAGTTACCCAAACTCCTTTAAGCGAGGACAAGAGACCCAGTACTTC	TRBJ2-5	TRBV6-6	18	NA	many
CASSIPRKTDTQYF	TGTGCCAGTAGTATCCCCCGGAAGACGGATACGCAGTATTTT	TRBJ2-3	TRBV19	14	NA	many
CSATSGTSGFNEQFF	TGCAGCGCTACGTCCGGGACTAGCGGTTTCAATGAGCAGTTCTTC	TRBJ2-1	TRBV29-1	15	TRBD2	many
CASSGRQGLEAKNIQYF	TGTGCCAGCAGTGGCCGACAGGGGTTGGAAGCCAAAAACATTCAGTACTTC	TRBJ2-4	TRBV6-5	17	TRBD1	many
CASSLEPSTDTQYF	TGCGCCAGCAGCTTGGAGCCTAGCACAGATACGCAGTATTTT	TRBJ2-3	TRBV5-1	14	NA	many
CSVESRQGAYGYTF	TGCAGCGTTGAATCGAGACAGGGGGCTTACGGCTACACCTTC	TRBJ1-2	TRBV29-1	14	TRBD1	many
CSASKEEQYF	TGCAGTGCGTCGAAGGAGGAGCAGTACTTC	TRBJ2-7	TRBV20-1	10	NA	many
CASSFGGGLNEQFF	TGTGCCAGCAGCTTTGGGGGAGGGCTCAATGAGCAGTTCTTC	TRBJ2-1	TRBV7-2	14	TRBD2	many
CASSQDLRTSVDTDTQYF	TGCGCCAGCAGCCAAGATCTTAGGACTAGCGTTGACACAGATACGCAGTATTTT	TRBJ2-3	TRBV4-3	18	TRBD2	NA
CASSSGGFREKLFF	TGTGCCAGCAGTTCAGGGGGCTTTCGGGAAAAACTGTTTTTT	TRBJ1-4	TRBV27	14	TRBD1	many
CASGKGGQGASETQYF	TGTGCCAGCGGGAAAGGGGGACAGGGGGCGTCGGAGACCCAGTACTTC	TRBJ2-5	TRBV5-4	16	TRBD1	many
CASSDTGFVKSPLHF	TGCGCCAGCAGCGATACAGGGTTTGTTAAATCACCCCTCCACTTT	TRBJ1-6	TRBV5-1	15	NA	many
CASSQDPLGTVTGANVLTF	TGTGCCAGCAGCCAAGACCCGCTGGGGACAGTCACTGGGGCCAACGTCCTGACTTTC	TRBJ2-6	TRBV4-2	19	TRBD1	many
CASSPTLKQPYEQYF	TGTGCCAGCAGCCCCACCCTGAAACAGCCCTACGAGCAGTACTTC	TRBJ2-7	TRBV7-9	15	NA	many
CASSQAPRDEQFF	TGTGCCAGCAGCCAAGCCCCTCGGGATGAGCAGTTCTTC	TRBJ2-1	TRBV3-1	13	NA	many
CSATLVNEQFF	TGCAGTGCCACACTAGTAAATGAGCAGTTCTTC	TRBJ2-1	TRBV20-1	11	NA	many
CASSLVTRAVGDTQYF	TGTGCCAGCAGCTTAGTCACGCGGGCAGTCGGAGATACGCAGTATTTT	TRBJ2-3	TRBV11-2	16	NA	many
CASSLAARMTYNEQFF	TGCGCCAGCAGCTTAGCAGCGCGGATGACCTACAATGAGCAGTTCTTC	TRBJ2-1	TRBV5-1	16	NA	many
CASSPWGAGGPRETQYF	TGTGCCAGCAGCCCCTGGGGAGCGGGAGGGCCCCGAGAGACCCAGTACTTC	TRBJ2-5	TRBV21-1	17	NA	many
CASSLNLETQYF	TGCGCCAGCAGCTTGAACCTGGAGACCCAGTACTTC	TRBJ2-5	TRBV5-1	12	NA	few
CASHPGEQFF	TGTGCCAGCCACCCGGGGGAGCAGTTCTTC	TRBJ2-1	TRBV21-1	10	NA	many
CATRTSGRGVLYEQYF	TGTGCCACCAGGACTAGCGGGAGGGGGGTACTCTACGAGCAGTACTTC	TRBJ2-7	TRBV28	16	TRBD2	many
CASSQDRASTDTQYF	TGCGCCAGCAGCCAGGACAGGGCCAGCACAGATACGCAGTATTTT	TRBJ2-3	TRBV5-1	15	TRBD1	many
CASSPTGTLEAFF	TGTGCCAGTAGTCCGACCGGGACCCTTGAAGCTTTCTTT	TRBJ1-1	TRBV19	13	NA	many
CASSFGSGADTQYF	TGTGCCAGCAGCTTCGGTAGCGGGGCAGATACGCAGTATTTT	TRBJ2-3	TRBV7-3	14	TRBD2	many
CSVEDYREVVTEAFF	TGCAGCGTTGAAGATTACAGGGAGGTTGTCACTGAAGCTTTCTTT	TRBJ1-1	TRBV29-1	15	NA	many
CSAHDFRASGTEAFF	TGCAGTGCTCATGATTTCAGGGCAAGCGGCACTGAAGCTTTCTTT	TRBJ1-1	TRBV20-1	15	NA	many
CASSPGTNGDTIYF	TGCGCCAGCAGCCCAGGGACAAACGGGGACACCATATATTTT	TRBJ1-3	TRBV5-1	14	NA	once
CASRVGTAYEQYF	TGTGCCAGCAGGGTCGGGACAGCCTACGAGCAGTACTTC	TRBJ2-7	TRBV12-3/TRBV12-4	13	TRBD1	many
CASSLSGDLGNEQFF	TGTGCCAGCAGTCTAAGCGGGGACTTAGGGAATGAGCAGTTCTTC	TRBJ2-1	TRBV9	15	TRBD2	NA
CSASESSGQGTEQFF	TGCAGTGCTAGCGAAAGTTCGGGACAGGGGACTGAGCAGTTCTTC	TRBJ2-1	TRBV20-1	15	TRBD1	many
CASSENTEAFF	TGTGCCAGCAGCGAGAACACTGAAGCTTTCTTT	TRBJ1-1	TRBV5-5	11	NA	many
CASGQRDQPQHF	TGTGCCAGCGGCCAAAGAGATCAGCCCCAGCATTTT	TRBJ1-5	TRBV27	12	NA	few
CASSVEAGSSYEQYF	TGTGCCAGCAGCGTCGAAGCGGGGTCCTCCTACGAGCAGTACTTC	TRBJ2-7	TRBV9	15	TRBD2	many
CAISADREMGETQYF	TGTGCCATCAGTGCGGACAGGGAGATGGGAGAGACCCAGTACTTC	TRBJ2-5	TRBV10-3	15	TRBD1	NA
CASSEYRGKSSTNEKLFF	TGTGCCAGCAGTGAATACCGTGGTAAAAGTTCAACTAATGAAAAACTGTTTTTT	TRBJ1-4	TRBV25-1	18	NA	many
CATSMRGTGVREQYF	TGTGCCACCAGCATGAGGGGGACAGGGGTCCGCGAGCAGTACTTC	TRBJ2-7	TRBV15	15	TRBD1	many
CASSRGNSEDYGYTF	TGTGCCAGCAGCCGCGGGAATTCAGAGGACTATGGCTACACCTTC	TRBJ1-2	TRBV4-2	15	NA	few
CSATRTSYEQYF	TGCAGTGCTACCAGGACAAGCTACGAGCAGTACTTC	TRBJ2-7	TRBV20-1	12	NA	many
CSAREPGTYSNQPQHF	TGCAGTGCTAGAGAGCCGGGAACTTATAGCAATCAGCCCCAGCATTTT	TRBJ1-5	TRBV20-1	16	NA	few
CASSLAKGGRWFGELFF	TGTGCCAGCAGCTTGGCTAAGGGCGGTAGATGGTTCGGGGAGCTGTTTTTT	TRBJ2-2	TRBV28	17	NA	NA
CASSLEGHYEQYF	TGCGCCAGCAGCTTGGAGGGCCACTACGAGCAGTACTTC	TRBJ2-7	TRBV5-1	13	NA	many
CASSPSWAYNEQFF	TGTGCCAGCAGCCCTAGTTGGGCCTACAATGAGCAGTTCTTC	TRBJ2-1	TRBV6-2/TRBV6-3	14	NA	NA
CASSLRLAGIGELFF	TGCGCCAGCAGCTTGAGACTAGCGGGAATCGGGGAGCTGTTTTTT	TRBJ2-2	TRBV5-1	15	TRBD2	many
CASSRPGPASSNQPQHF	TGTGCCAGCAGTCGCCCCGGGCCAGCCTCAAGCAATCAGCCCCAGCATTTT	TRBJ1-5	TRBV4-2	17	NA	many
CASSLAVGGSTTAGANVLTF	TGTGCCAGCAGCTTGGCGGTAGGGGGATCCACCACCGCTGGGGCCAACGTCCTGACTTTC	TRBJ2-6	TRBV5-6	20	NA	many
CSARERAMGYNEQFF	TGCAGTGCTAGAGAGAGGGCGATGGGGTACAATGAGCAGTTCTTC	TRBJ2-1	TRBV20-1	15	NA	many
CASSLRRTNNQPQHF	TGTGCCAGCAGTTTACGGCGGACCAACAATCAGCCCCAGCATTTT	TRBJ1-5	TRBV28	15	NA	many